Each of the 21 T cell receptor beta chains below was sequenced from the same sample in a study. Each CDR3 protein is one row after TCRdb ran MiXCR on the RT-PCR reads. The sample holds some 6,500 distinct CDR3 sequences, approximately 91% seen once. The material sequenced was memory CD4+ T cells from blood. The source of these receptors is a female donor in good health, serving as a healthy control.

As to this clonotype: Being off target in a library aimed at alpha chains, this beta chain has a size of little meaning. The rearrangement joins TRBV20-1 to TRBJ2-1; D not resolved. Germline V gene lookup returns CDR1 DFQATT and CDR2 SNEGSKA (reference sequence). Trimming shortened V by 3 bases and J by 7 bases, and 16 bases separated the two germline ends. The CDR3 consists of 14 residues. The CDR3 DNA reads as TGCAGTGCTAGCCGTCCGTATGGGGTGAATGAGCAGTTCTTC. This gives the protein CSASRPYGVNEQFF.

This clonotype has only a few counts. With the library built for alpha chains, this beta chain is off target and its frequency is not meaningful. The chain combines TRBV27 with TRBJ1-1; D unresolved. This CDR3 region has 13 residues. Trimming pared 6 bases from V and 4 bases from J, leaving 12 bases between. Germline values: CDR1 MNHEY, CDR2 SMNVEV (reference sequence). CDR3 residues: CASSRREGTEAFF. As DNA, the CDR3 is TGTGCCAGCAGCCGCCGGGAGGGCACTGAAGCTTTCTTT.

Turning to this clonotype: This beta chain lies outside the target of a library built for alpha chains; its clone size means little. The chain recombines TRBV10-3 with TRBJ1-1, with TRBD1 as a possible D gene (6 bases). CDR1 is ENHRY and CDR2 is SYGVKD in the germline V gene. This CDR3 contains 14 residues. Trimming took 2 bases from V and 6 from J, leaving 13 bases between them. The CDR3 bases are TGTGCCATCAGTGAGCAGGGGATTATAGCTGAAGCTTTCTTT. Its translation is CAISEQGIIAEAFF.

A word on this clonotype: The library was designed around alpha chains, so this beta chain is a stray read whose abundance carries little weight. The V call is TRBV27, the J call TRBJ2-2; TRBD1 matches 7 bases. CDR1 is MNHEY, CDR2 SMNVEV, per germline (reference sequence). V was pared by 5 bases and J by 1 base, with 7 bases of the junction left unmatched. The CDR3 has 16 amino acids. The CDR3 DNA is TGTGCCAGCAGTAACACAGGGGCCTGGAACACCGGGGAGCTGTTTTTT. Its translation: CASSNTGAWNTGELFF.

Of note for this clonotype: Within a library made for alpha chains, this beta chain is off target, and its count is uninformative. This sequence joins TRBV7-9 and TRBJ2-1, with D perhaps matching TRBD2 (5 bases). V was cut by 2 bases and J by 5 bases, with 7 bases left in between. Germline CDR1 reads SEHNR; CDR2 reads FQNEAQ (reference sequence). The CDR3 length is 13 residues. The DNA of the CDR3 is TGTGCCAGCAGCTTATGGGGAGACAATGAGCAGTTCTTC. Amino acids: CASSLWGDNEQFF.

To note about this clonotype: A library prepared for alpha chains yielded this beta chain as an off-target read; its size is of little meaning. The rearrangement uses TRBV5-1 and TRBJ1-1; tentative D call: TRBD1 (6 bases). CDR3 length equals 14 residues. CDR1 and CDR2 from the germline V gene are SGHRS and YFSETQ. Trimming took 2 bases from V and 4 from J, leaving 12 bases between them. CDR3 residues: CASSLQGIGTEAFF. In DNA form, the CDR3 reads TGCGCCAGCAGCTTACAGGGAATAGGCACTGAAGCTTTCTTT.

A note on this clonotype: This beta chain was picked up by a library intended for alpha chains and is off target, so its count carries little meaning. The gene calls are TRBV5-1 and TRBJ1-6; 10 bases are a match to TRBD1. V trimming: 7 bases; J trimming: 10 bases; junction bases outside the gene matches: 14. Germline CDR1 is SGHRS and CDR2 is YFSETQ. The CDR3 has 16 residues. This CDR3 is CASSPGQGSSGSPLHF. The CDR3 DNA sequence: TGCGCCAGCTCCCCGGGACAGGGGTCGTCTGGATCACCCCTCCACTTT.

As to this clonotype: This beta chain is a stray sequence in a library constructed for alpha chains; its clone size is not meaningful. The CDR3 here is CASSLLAGEGTDTQYF. The CDR3 DNA is TGTGCCAGCAGTTTACTAGCGGGAGAAGGCACAGATACGCAGTATTTT. This chain joins TRBV28 and TRBJ2-3; TRBD2 aligns across 10 bases. Germline V gene lookup returns CDR1 MDHEN and CDR2 SYDVKM. The trim removed 2 bases at V and 1 base at J, leaving 3 bases unmatched. This CDR3 region has 16 residues.

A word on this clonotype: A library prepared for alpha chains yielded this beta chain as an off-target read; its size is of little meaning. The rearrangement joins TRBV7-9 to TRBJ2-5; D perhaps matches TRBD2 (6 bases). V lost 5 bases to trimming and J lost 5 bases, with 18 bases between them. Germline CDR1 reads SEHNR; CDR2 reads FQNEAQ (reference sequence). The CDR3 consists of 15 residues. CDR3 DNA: TGTGCCAGCAGCATTCGACTAGTTGGGACGGAGACCCAGTACTTC. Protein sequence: CASSIRLVGTETQYF.

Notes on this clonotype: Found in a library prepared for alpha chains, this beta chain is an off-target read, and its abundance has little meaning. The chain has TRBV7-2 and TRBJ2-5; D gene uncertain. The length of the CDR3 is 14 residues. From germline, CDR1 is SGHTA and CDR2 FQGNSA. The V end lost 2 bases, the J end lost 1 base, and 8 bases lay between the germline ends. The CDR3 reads CASSLRLSQETQYF. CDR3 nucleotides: TGTGCCAGCAGCTTAAGATTGTCCCAAGAGACCCAGTACTTC.

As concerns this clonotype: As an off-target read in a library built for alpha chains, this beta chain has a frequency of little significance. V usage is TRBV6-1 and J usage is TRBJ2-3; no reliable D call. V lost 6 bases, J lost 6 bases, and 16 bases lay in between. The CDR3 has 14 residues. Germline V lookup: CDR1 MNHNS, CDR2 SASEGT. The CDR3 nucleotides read TGTGCCAGCAGCTCAACCAGCAATCCGGATACGCAGTATTTT. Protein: CASSSTSNPDTQYF.

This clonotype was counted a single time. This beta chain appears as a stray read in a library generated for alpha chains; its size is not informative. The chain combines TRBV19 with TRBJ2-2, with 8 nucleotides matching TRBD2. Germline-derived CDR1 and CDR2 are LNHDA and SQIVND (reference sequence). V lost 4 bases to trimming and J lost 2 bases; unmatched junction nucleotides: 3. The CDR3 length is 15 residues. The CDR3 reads CASSKRGLNTGELFF. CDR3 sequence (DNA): TGTGCCAGTAGTAAGCGGGGGCTCAACACCGGGGAGCTGTTTTTT.

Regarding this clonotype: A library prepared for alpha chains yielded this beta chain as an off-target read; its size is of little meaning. The CDR3 sequence is CASSFGTSTEQYF. CDR3 bases: TGTGCCAGCAGTTTTGGGACTAGCACCGAGCAGTACTTC. The rearrangement links TRBV27 to TRBJ2-7; 9 bases line up with TRBD2. J was trimmed by 6 bases and V by 3 bases; bases with no gene match: 3. CDR3 size: 13 residues. Germline-derived CDR1 and CDR2 are MNHEY and SMNVEV (reference sequence).

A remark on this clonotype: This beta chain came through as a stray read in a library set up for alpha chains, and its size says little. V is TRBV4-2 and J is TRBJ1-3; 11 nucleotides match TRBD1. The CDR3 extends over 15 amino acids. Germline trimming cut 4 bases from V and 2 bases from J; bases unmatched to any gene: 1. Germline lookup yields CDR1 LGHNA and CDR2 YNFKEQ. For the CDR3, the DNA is TGTGCCAGCAGCCGGGACAGGGGGACTGGAAACACCATATATTTT. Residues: CASSRDRGTGNTIYF.

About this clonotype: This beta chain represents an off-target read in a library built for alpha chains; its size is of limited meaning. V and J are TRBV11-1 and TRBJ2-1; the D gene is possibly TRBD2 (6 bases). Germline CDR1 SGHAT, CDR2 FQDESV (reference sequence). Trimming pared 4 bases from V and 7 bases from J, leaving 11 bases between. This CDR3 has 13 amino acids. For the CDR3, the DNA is TGTGCCAGCAGCTCCGGAGGGGCTAATGAGCAGTTCTTC. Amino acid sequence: CASSSGGANEQFF.

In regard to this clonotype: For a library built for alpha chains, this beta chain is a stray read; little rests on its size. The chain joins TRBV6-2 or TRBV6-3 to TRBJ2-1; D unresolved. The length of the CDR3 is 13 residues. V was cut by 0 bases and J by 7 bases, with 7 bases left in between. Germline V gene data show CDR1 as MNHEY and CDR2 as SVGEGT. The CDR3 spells CASSYSIGNEQFF. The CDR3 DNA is TGTGCCAGCAGTTACTCGATAGGAAATGAGCAGTTCTTC.

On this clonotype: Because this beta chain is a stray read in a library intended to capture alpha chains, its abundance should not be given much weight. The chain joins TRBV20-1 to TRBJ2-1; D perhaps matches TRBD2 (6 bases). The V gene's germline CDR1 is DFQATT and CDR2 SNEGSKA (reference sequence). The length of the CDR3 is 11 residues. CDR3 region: CRVGGNNEQFF. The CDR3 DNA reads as TGCAGGGTGGGGGGAAACAATGAGCAGTTCTTC.

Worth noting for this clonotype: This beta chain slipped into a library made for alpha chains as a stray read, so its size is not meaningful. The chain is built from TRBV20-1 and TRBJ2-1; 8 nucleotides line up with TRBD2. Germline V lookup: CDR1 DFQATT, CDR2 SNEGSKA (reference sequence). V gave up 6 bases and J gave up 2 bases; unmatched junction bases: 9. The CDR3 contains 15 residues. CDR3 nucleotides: TGCAGTGCCCCGCTTACGGGGGGGGCCTACAATGAGCAGTTCTTC. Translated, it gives CSAPLTGGAYNEQFF.

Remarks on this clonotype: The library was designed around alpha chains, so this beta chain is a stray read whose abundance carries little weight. CDR3 in amino acids: CASSQETQYF. CDR3 in DNA: TGTGCCAGCAGCCAGGAGACCCAGTACTTC. The chain uses TRBV6-6 and TRBJ2-5; unclear D gene. Germline V lookup: CDR1 MNHNY, CDR2 SVGAGI (reference sequence). This CDR3 has 10 amino acids. V lost 6 bases, J lost 5 bases, and 4 bases lay in between.

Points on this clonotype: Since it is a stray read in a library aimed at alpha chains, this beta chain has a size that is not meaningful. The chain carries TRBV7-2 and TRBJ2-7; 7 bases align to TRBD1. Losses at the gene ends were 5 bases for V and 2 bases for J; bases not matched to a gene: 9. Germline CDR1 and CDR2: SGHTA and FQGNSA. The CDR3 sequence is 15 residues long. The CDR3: CASSPGGGGTYEQYF. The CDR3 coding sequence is TGTGCCAGCAGCCCAGGGGGTGGCGGAACCTACGAGCAGTACTTC.

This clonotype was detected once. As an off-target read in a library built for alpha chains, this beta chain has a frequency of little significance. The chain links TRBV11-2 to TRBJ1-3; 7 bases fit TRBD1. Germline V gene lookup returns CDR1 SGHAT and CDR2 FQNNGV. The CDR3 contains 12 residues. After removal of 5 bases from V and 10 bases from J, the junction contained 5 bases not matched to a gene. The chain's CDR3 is CASSPGQETIYF. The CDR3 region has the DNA TGTGCCAGCAGCCCAGGACAGGAGACCATATATTTT.